The 20 T cell receptor beta chains in this list originate from one sample, sequenced in a study of blood T cell repertoires in COVID-19. Clones were sequenced by immunoSEQ multiplex PCR, and TCRdb holds only the in-frame ones, with some missing. The top ten hold approximately 2% of the sample, which has 150,000 or so clones, around 90% seen once. Sequences were obtained from peripheral blood. The receptors stem from a man younger than 35 with acute or convalescent COVID-19.

The chain links TRBV14 to TRBJ1-1; D call uncertain. Germline CDR1 is SGHDN and CDR2 is FVKESK. The CDR3 spans 13 residues. With 1 base removed from V and 4 bases from J, the gap between germline ends came to 7 bases. CDR3 sequence reads: CASSQVLLTEAFF. CDR3 coding DNA: TGTGCCAGCAGCCAAGTTCTCCTCACTGAAGCTTTCTTT.

V is TRBV6-4 and J is TRBJ2-1, with 12 bases matching TRBD2. The CDR3 runs 15 residues. The V gene's germline CDR1 is MRHNA and CDR2 SNTAGT. The J segment lost 4 bases and the V segment lost 6 bases, leaving 4 bases of the junction unmatched. CDR3: CASSRTSGTYNEQFF. CDR3 nucleotides: TGTGCCAGCAGCCGGACTAGCGGGACATACAATGAGCAGTTCTTC.

The chain joins TRBV6-5 to TRBJ1-6; D uncertain. The CDR3 is made up of 14 amino acids. The V end lost 7 bases, the J end lost 10 bases, and 17 bases lay between the germline ends. Germline loops: CDR1 MNHEY, CDR2 SVGAGI. The CDR3 DNA reads TGTGCCAGCACCGACGCGGGGTGGGAGTCACCCCTCCACTTT. Translated: CASTDAGWESPLHF.

CDR3 in amino acids: CATSDPGTSGDEQYF. CDR3 in DNA: TGTGCCACCAGTGATCCCGGGACTAGCGGCGACGAGCAGTACTTC. J is TRBJ2-7 and V is TRBV24-1; TRBD2 aligns across 11 bases. The CDR3 runs to 15 residues. Germline V gene data show CDR1 as KGHDR and CDR2 as SFDVKD. The trim removed 3 bases at V and 5 bases at J, leaving 5 bases unmatched.

This CDR3 is CASSQGLGAAENEQFF. The DNA for the CDR3 is TGTGCCAGCAGCCAAGGTCTTGGGGCGGCAGAGAATGAGCAGTTCTTC. The chain couples TRBV3-1 (or the pseudogene TRBV3-2) to TRBJ2-1; TRBD1 might be the D (5 bases). Trimming shortened V by 1 base and J by 7 bases, and 17 bases separated the two germline ends. This CDR3 comprises 16 residues. Germline CDR1 is LGHDT and CDR2 is YNNKEL (reference sequence).

V gene TRBV5-4 combines with J gene TRBJ1-2; 7 bases align to TRBD1. With V trimmed by 2 bases and J by 8 bases, 3 bases remained unmatched. The CDR3 runs to 12 residues. CDR1 is SGHNT and CDR2 is YYREEE in the germline V gene (reference sequence). CDR3 DNA sequence: TGTGCCAGCAGCTTAGGGGGCAGCGGCTACACCTTC. Encoded protein: CASSLGGSGYTF. The full variable domain, in which reference TRBV5-4 and TRBJ1-2 provide the parts outside the CDR3, is ETGVTQSPTHLIKTRGQQVTLRCSSQSGHNTVSWYQQALGQGPQFIFQYYREEENGRGNFPPRFSGLQFPNYSSELNVNALELDDSALYLCASSLGGSGYTFGSGTRLTVV.

The table lists this clone with many counts. The V call is TRBV12-3 or TRBV12-4, the J call TRBJ1-5, with D unresolved. Trimming cost V 3 bases and J 5 bases, with 8 bases left between them. The CDR3 is made up of 13 amino acids. CDR3 bases: TGTGCCAGCAGTTTGCAGGCCCATCAGCCCCAGCATTTT. Protein: CASSLQAHQPQHF.

V gene TRBV5-1 combines with J gene TRBJ2-1, with 7 bases aligning to TRBD2. Germline values: CDR1 SGHRS, CDR2 YFSETQ. This CDR3 contains 14 residues. With V trimmed by 7 bases and J by 7 bases, 11 bases remained unmatched. The CDR3 DNA follows: TGCGCCAGCCATGGGAGCGGGGCTGTAAATGAGCAGTTCTTC. This encodes CASHGSGAVNEQFF.

This clone was seen a few times. The chain uses TRBV20-1 and TRBJ1-1, with a possible D match to TRBD1 (5 bases). Germline assignment: CDR1 DFQATT and CDR2 SNEGSKA (reference sequence). V lost 1 base and J 11 bases, leaving 11 bases between the germline ends. The CDR3 runs to 11 residues. The CDR3 protein is CSARVPGLAFF. The DNA of the CDR3 is TGCAGTGCTAGAGTACCAGGGCTGGCTTTCTTT.

This clone was picked up one time. The V call is TRBV5-6, the J call TRBJ2-5; D is possibly TRBD2 (5 bases). V gave up 0 bases and J gave up 4 bases, with 13 bases separating them. Germline V lookup: CDR1 SGHDT, CDR2 YYEEEE. The CDR3 loop spans 15 amino acids. CDR3 sequence: CASSLVRTGGETQYF. The DNA of the CDR3 is TGTGCCAGCAGCTTGGTGAGGACCGGAGGAGAGACCCAGTACTTC. Looking up the rest from reference TRBV5-6 and TRBJ2-5 gives the full variable domain: DAGVTQSPTHLIKTRGQQVTLRCSPKSGHDTVSWYQQALGQGPQFIFQYYEEEERQRGNFPDRFSGHQFPNYSSELNVNALLLGDSALYLCASSLVRTGGETQYFGPGTRLLVL.

This chain joins TRBV6-5 and TRBJ1-2; 8 bases map to TRBD1. Per the germline V gene, CDR1 is MNHEY and CDR2 is SVGAGI. With 6 bases clipped from V and 3 bases from J, the junction kept 6 bases outside the gene matches. The CDR3 sequence is 14 residues long. In DNA form, the CDR3 reads TGTGCCAGCAGGAGACAGGGGATGGACTATGGCTACACCTTC. It encodes CASRRQGMDYGYTF.

The chain is built from TRBV3-1 (or the pseudogene TRBV3-2) and TRBJ2-4; 10 bases are a match to TRBD1. The V and J ends lost 3 bases and 0 bases, in that order; junction bases with no gene match: 5. CDR3 size: 17 residues. Germline lookup yields CDR1 LGHDT and CDR2 YNNKEL (reference sequence). This CDR3 is CASSHGTGVGAKNIQYF. CDR3 sequence (DNA): TGTGCCAGCAGCCACGGGACAGGGGTAGGAGCCAAAAACATTCAGTACTTC.

The gene calls are TRBV9 and TRBJ2-3; 12 bases align to TRBD2. This CDR3 comprises 16 residues. CDR1 and CDR2 (germline): SGDLS, YYNGEE. V lost 0 bases and J lost 5; bases outside the gene matches: 4. The CDR3: CASSVGGLAGIDTQYF. The CDR3 nucleotides read TGTGCCAGCAGCGTAGGCGGACTAGCGGGGATAGATACGCAGTATTTT. The full variable domain, with the rest looked up from reference TRBV9 and TRBJ2-3, is DSGVTQTPKHLITATGQRVTLRCSPRSGDLSVYWYQQSLDQGLQFLIQYYNGEERAKGNILERFSAQQFPDLHSELNLSSLELGDSALYFCASSVGGLAGIDTQYFGPGTRLTVL.

The rearrangement links TRBV2 to TRBJ2-1; perhaps TRBD2 as D (6 bases). The germline gives CDR1 SNHLY, CDR2 FYNNEI. The CDR3 loop spans 13 amino acids. Trimming shortened V by 0 bases and J by 7 bases, and 7 bases separated the two germline ends. The CDR3 region has the DNA TGTGCCAGCAGTGAAGCAGGGAGGAATGAGCAGTTCTTC. This translates into CASSEAGRNEQFF.

V usage is TRBV19 and J usage is TRBJ1-2, with 8 bases lining up with TRBD1. Germline V lookup: CDR1 LNHDA, CDR2 SQIVND (reference sequence). Trimming cost V 4 bases and J 6 bases; bases outside gene matches: 4. The CDR3 is made up of 13 amino acids. The DNA of the CDR3 is TGTGCCAGTAGTACCCGGACAGGGAATGGCTACACCTTC. This translates into CASSTRTGNGYTF.

The V gene is TRBV2, the J gene TRBJ1-2; no clear D gene. Looked up from germline, CDR1 is SNHLY and CDR2 is FYNNEI. The CDR3 extends over 15 amino acids. Trimming took 7 bases from V and 0 from J, leaving 15 bases between them. CDR3: CASIDNSRTNYGYTF. CDR3 bases: TGTGCCAGCATTGACAACTCCCGAACTAACTATGGCTACACCTTC.

This chain's CDR3 is CATSRDMQPQHF. In DNA form, the CDR3 reads TGTGCCACCAGCAGAGATATGCAGCCCCAGCATTTT. The rearrangement links TRBV15 to TRBJ1-5; the D is unclear. Germline V CDR1 and CDR2: LNHNV, YYDKDF (reference sequence). Between the trimmed V and J ends, which lost 0 bases and 7 bases, there was a span of 4 bases. There are 12 residues in the CDR3.

This rearrangement joins TRBV28 to TRBJ1-1, with 7 bases that match TRBD1. This CDR3 is built from 14 residues. The V gene end was trimmed by 4 bases and the J gene end by 0 bases; junction bases not matched to a gene: 2. In germline, CDR1 is MDHEN, CDR2 SYDVKM. CDR3 in amino acids: CASSSTGLNTEAFF. The CDR3 nucleotides read TGTGCCAGCAGTTCGACAGGGCTGAACACTGAAGCTTTCTTT.

This clone has a single count. The chain recombines TRBV19 with TRBJ1-5; 9 bases line up with TRBD1. Germline CDR1 is LNHDA and CDR2 is SQIVND (reference sequence). V lost 6 bases to trimming and J lost 6 bases; unmatched junction nucleotides: 12. The CDR3 sequence is 16 residues long. The DNA of the CDR3 is TGTGCCAGTAGCACTTCACAGGGGGCGATTAGTCAGCCCCAGCATTTT. This gives the protein CASSTSQGAISQPQHF.

The genes are TRBV5-4 and TRBJ1-2; D is ambiguous. The CDR3 has 13 amino acids. The V gene's germline CDR1 is SGHNT and CDR2 YYREEE (reference sequence). The V gene lost 0 bases and the J gene lost 7 bases, with 10 bases spanning the gap. CDR3 residues: CASSLESLSGYTF. The CDR3 DNA reads TGTGCCAGCAGCTTGGAATCCCTATCTGGCTACACCTTC.